This is a list of T cell receptor beta chains from one sample in a study of T cells in tuberculosis. Libraries were prepared by immunoSEQ multiplex PCR; TCRdb keeps only in-frame clonotypes and omits some of them. The data show about 54,000 clones, around 90% seen once. What was sequenced was CD1b-GMM tetramer-negative cells sorted from PBMCs. These TCRs come from an adult woman with latent tuberculosis. Both conserved end residues are part of each CDR3. A D gene is named only where the DNA matches it firmly. Part of the rows lack a size; the others show once, few, many or a class for expanded clones.

abundance	d_gene	v_gene	j_gene	len	CDR3nt	CDR3aa
NA	NA	TRBV11-2	TRBJ1-1	13	TGTGCCAGCAGATTAGGGCCGGGTACTGAAGCTTTCTTT	CASRLGPGTEAFF
NA	NA	TRBV27	TRBJ2-5	11	TGTGCCAGCAGTTACGGAGAGACCCAGTACTTC	CASSYGETQYF
NA	NA	TRBV30	TRBJ2-3	14	TGTGCCTGGAGGGTAGAAGGGAGGACAGATACGCAGTATTTT	CAWRVEGRTDTQYF
NA	TRBD1	TRBV4-3	TRBJ1-5	16	TGCGCCAGCAGCCAAGAACGGACAGGGGGCGGGCAGCCCCAGCATTTT	CASSQERTGGGQPQHF
NA	NA	TRBV7-8	TRBJ2-7	14	TGTGCCAGCAGCAACAGGGTTTTGGTTCGCGAGCAGTACTTC	CASSNRVLVREQYF
NA	NA	TRBV19	TRBJ1-1	15	TGTGCCAGTAGTCCCGGCGACAGTATGAACACTGAAGCTTTCTTT	CASSPGDSMNTEAFF
NA	TRBD2	TRBV19	TRBJ2-1	16	TGTGCCAGTAGTATCCCGAGACGGGGGGCCTACAATGAGCAGTTCTTC	CASSIPRRGAYNEQFF
NA	TRBD1	TRBV6-4	TRBJ1-6	14	TGTGCCAGCAGCGCCGGGACAGATAATTCACCCCTCCACTTT	CASSAGTDNSPLHF
once	NA	TRBV5-1	TRBJ2-3	17	TGCGCCAGCAGCTACCCGGAGGGTGCGGGACGAGGAGATACGCAGTATTTT	CASSYPEGAGRGDTQYF
NA	NA	TRBV6-1	TRBJ1-2	14	TGTGCCAGCAGTGGACTCGGGAGCCGCTATGGCTACACCTTC	CASSGLGSRYGYTF
NA	TRBD1	TRBV30	TRBJ1-2	16	TGTGCCTGGAGAACAAGGACAGGCCGTGTTAACTATGGCTACACCTTC	CAWRTRTGRVNYGYTF
NA	NA	TRBV7-9	TRBJ1-1	15	TGTGCCAGCAGCTTCGTAGGGCCCCGAGGGGGTGAAGCTTTCTTT	CASSFVGPRGGEAFF
NA	NA	TRBV15	TRBJ2-2	15	TGTGCCACCAGCAGCCCAGGTTTTGACACCGGGGAGCTGTTTTTT	CATSSPGFDTGELFF
NA	TRBD2	TRBV13	TRBJ2-7	19	TGTGCCAGCAGCTGCGAGGGACTAGCGGGAAGTTGTAGCTCCTACGAGCAGTACTTC	CASSCEGLAGSCSSYEQYF
NA	TRBD1	TRBV14	TRBJ1-1	15	TGTGCCAGCAGCCAAGACAGGGGGCGAGGCACTGAAGCTTTCTTT	CASSQDRGRGTEAFF
NA	NA	TRBV4-2	TRBJ2-2	17	TGTGCCAGCAGCCAAGCACGCGGGGGCGCGAACACCGGGGAGCTGTTTTTT	CASSQARGGANTGELFF
NA	TRBD1	TRBV14	TRBJ2-1	16	TGTGCCAGCAGCCAAGCCGGGACAGGGATATACAATGAGCAGTTCTTC	CASSQAGTGIYNEQFF
NA	NA	TRBV4-2	TRBJ2-3	16	TGTGCCAGCAGCCAACCCGGCGCAAGCGGCCCAGATACGCAGTATTTT	CASSQPGASGPDTQYF
NA	NA	TRBV7-2	TRBJ1-5	15	TGTGCCAGCAGCTTAGACTGGACAGCCGATCAGCCCCAGCATTTT	CASSLDWTADQPQHF
NA	TRBD1	TRBV5-1	TRBJ2-5	15	TGCGCCAGCAGCTTCGGGACAGGCGGCCAAGAGACCCAGTACTTC	CASSFGTGGQETQYF
NA	TRBD1	TRBV2	TRBJ1-1	13	TGTGCCAGCAGGAGGACAGGGAACACTGAAGCTTTCTTT	CASRRTGNTEAFF
NA	NA	TRBV29-1	TRBJ2-1	14	TGCAGCGTTGGTCTACTAGCCAACTACAATGAGCAGTTCTTC	CSVGLLANYNEQFF
NA	NA	TRBV5-4	TRBJ2-7	14	TGTGCCAGCAGCTCGGACAGCCTCTCCTACGAGCAGTACTTC	CASSSDSLSYEQYF
NA	NA	TRBV7-9	TRBJ1-2	13	TGTGCCAGCAGCTTAGCGTCTTCTATCGGCTACACCTTC	CASSLASSIGYTF
NA	TRBD1	TRBV6-5	TRBJ1-6	15	TGTGCCAGCAGTTACGGGCAGGGGGCCGGGCCACCCCTCCACTTT	CASSYGQGAGPPLHF
NA	TRBD1	TRBV28	TRBJ1-1	16	TGTGCCAGCAGCTTTAACAGGGGGTTTATGAACACTGAAGCTTTCTTT	CASSFNRGFMNTEAFF
NA	TRBD1	TRBV15	TRBJ2-6	18	TGTGCCACCAGCAACAACAGGGGGCGATTCGCTGGGGCCAACGTCCTGACTTTC	CATSNNRGRFAGANVLTF
once	NA	TRBV5-5	TRBJ1-1	13	TGTGCCAGCAGCTTGCTACAGGGAAGAGCAGCTTTCTTT	CASSLLQGRAAFF
NA	TRBD2	TRBV19	TRBJ2-3	14	TGTGCCAGTAGAGGGACTAGCGTGGGAGATACGCAGTATTTT	CASRGTSVGDTQYF